Listed below are T cell receptor beta chains from one sample, sequenced in a study of T cell repertoires in cytomegalovirus infection. These receptors have no identified antigens. One entry per CDR3 protein, called by TCRdb with MiXCR from the reads. The sample carries about 570,000 distinct CDR3 sequences, roughly 42% recorded once. The specimen was cultured PBMCs, collected from culture after CMV antigen stimulation. The receptors stem from a human donor in good health (CMV status not recorded). Some clones in this sample may be carry-over from other donors' samples. The conserved cysteine and the conserved F or W are not part of the CDR3 here.

V,length,CDR3
TRBV7-9,13,ASSFSGGGDEKLF
TRBV3-1,14,ASSLSGGPRAGTQY
TRBV19,10,ASSIENTEAF
TRBV7-9,12,ASSLGLLNSEAF
TRBV20-1,13,SAKTGQVVSYEQY
TRBV7-2,12,ASSFRQGGQPQH
TRBV20-1,13,SVIQREDRIDTQY
TRBV6-5,15,ASSYILGPGGVNEQF
TRBV5-6,12,ASSGGQGGYEQY
TRBV7-2,12,ASSHRVPTDTQY
TRBV19,15,ASSPRMDIYSNQPQH
TRBV20-1,12,SASNRGITGELF
TRBV7-2,12,ASSLGSAEETQY
TRBV27,12,ASRAGTSGTEQY
TRBV7-9,13,ASSPWDRVVYGYT
TRBV12-3/TRBV12-4,16,ASSPTTGAHYSGNTIY
TRBV12-3/TRBV12-4,18,ASSLAPGLAGGGKGDEQY
TRBV2,12,ATLNRDRAKGYT
TRBV4-3,14,ASSQFTGLQVYEQY
TRBV28,14,ASSLGLRGSYNEQF
TRBV7-2,11,ASSLLSVYGYT
TRBV7-6,15,ASSLFLPTVLNEKLF
TRBV19,13,ASSLFESGRNEQF
TRBV7-7,15,ASSSGAGGPFTGELF
TRBV7-8,14,ASSLPLGTSNNEQF
TRBV7-6,13,ASSFRTSAADTQY
TRBV7-9,12,ASSSPERDLGQF
TRBV19,12,ASSIFWGNTEAF
TRBV7-9,12,ASSRGDAGYGYT
TRBV6-2/TRBV6-3,15,ASSSGLAGIHQETQY
TRBV7-6,13,ASSPLGGRTDTQY
TRBV7-2,12,ASSSVEGVGTQY
TRBV7-6,14,ASSPPSSRAGDTQY
TRBV7-2,14,ASSSKAGGGSDTQY
TRBV12-3/TRBV12-4,10,ASSTTGTEAF
TRBV6-2/TRBV6-3,11,ASSYSGVGEAF
TRBV6-1,13,ASSAMDRARAEAF
TRBV11-2,13,ASSSSGGTYNEQF
TRBV7-8,11,ASSPNQGLPQH
TRBV7-2,13,ASSLILASSYEQY
TRBV30,12,AWKGTGNRYEQY
TRBV6-2/TRBV6-3,19,ASSYSLGTISRGHSYNEQF
TRBV29-1,10,SGRDRDYEQY
TRBV7-2,13,ASSPPIVGGETQY
TRBV27,13,ASSLTRASNEKLF
TRBV12-3/TRBV12-4,14,ASSLARGRGGTEAF
TRBV7-2,13,ASSQASGGTDTQY
TRBV10-3,11,AIGTDKDQPQH
TRBV23-1,14,ASSHVIQGTFDEQY